These 7 T cell receptor beta chains came from one sample sequenced in a study of PD-1 blockade in mismatch repair-deficient tumors. The table came from immunoSEQ multiplex PCR; TCRdb's copy has only in-frame clones and leaves some out. The sample consists of approximately 22,000 clones, around four fifths of them appearing once. The sequencing used peripheral blood, collected 2 weeks after starting pembrolizumab. The receptor set was obtained from an adult with mismatch repair-deficient cancer.

The V call is TRBV4-3, the J call TRBJ1-2, with 7 nucleotides matching TRBD1. Looked up from germline, CDR1 is LGHNA and CDR2 is YSLEER. V gave up 2 bases and J gave up 0 bases; unmatched junction bases: 6. The CDR3 runs to 16 residues. DNA for the CDR3: TGCGCCAGCAGCCAAACACCGGGACAGCCTAACTATGGCTACACCTTC. Its translation: CASSQTPGQPNYGYTF.

This clone was found once. V and J are TRBV12-5 and TRBJ2-7; TRBD2 matches at 13 bases. The V segment lost 5 bases and the J segment 2 bases; nucleotides outside the gene matches: 3. CDR3 length: 15 amino acids. Germline-derived CDR1 and CDR2 are LGHNT and FRNRAP. The CDR3: CASGIGLAGAYEQYF. Written as DNA, the CDR3 is TGTGCTAGTGGTATTGGACTAGCGGGAGCCTACGAGCAGTACTTC. Full variable domain (outside the CDR3, taken from reference TRBV12-5 and TRBJ2-7): DARVTQTPRHKVTEMGQEVTMRCQPILGHNTVFWYRQTMMQGLELLAYFRNRAPLDDSGMPKDRFSAEMPDATLATLKIQPSEPRDSAVYFCASGIGLAGAYEQYFGPGTRLTVT.

This clone has just a few counts. This sequence joins TRBV29-1 and TRBJ2-5, with 14 bases that match TRBD2. J gave up 5 bases and V 7 bases, and 18 bases lay outside the gene matches. The CDR3 runs 18 residues. The germline gives CDR1 SQVTM, CDR2 ANQGSEA. CDR3 nucleotide sequence: TGCAGCGCCCCCGGGACTAGCGGGAGAGAGGGAGGATGGGAGACCCAGTACTTC. It encodes CSAPGTSGREGGWETQYF.

V and J are TRBV19 and TRBJ2-1; 9 nucleotides agree with TRBD2. J gave up 4 bases and V 6 bases, and 7 bases lay outside the gene matches. Germline CDR1 is LNHDA and CDR2 is SQIVND (reference sequence). The CDR3 totals 15 residues. CDR3 region: CASRSSGEAYNEQFF. For the CDR3, the DNA is TGTGCCAGTAGATCTAGCGGGGAAGCATACAATGAGCAGTTCTTC. Full variable domain (outside the CDR3, taken from reference TRBV19 and TRBJ2-1): DGGITQSPKYLFRKEGQNVTLSCEQNLNHDAMYWYRQDPGQGLRLIYYSQIVNDFQKGDIAEGYSVSREKKESFPLTVTSAQKNPTAFYLCASRSSGEAYNEQFFGPGTRLTVL.

V gene TRBV28 combines with J gene TRBJ2-1; the D is unclear. The CDR3 spans 14 residues. V was clipped by 6 bases and J by 6 bases, with 15 bases between them. The germline V gene has CDR1 MDHEN and CDR2 SYDVKM. DNA for the CDR3: TGTGCCAGCAGGGACGGCGGCCTATTCAATGAGCAGTTCTTC. Translation gives CASRDGGLFNEQFF.

V gene TRBV4-3 combines with J gene TRBJ2-6; D not resolved. CDR3 size: 17 residues. The germline V and J ends were trimmed by 1 base and 0 bases, with 10 bases remaining between them. The germline gives CDR1 LGHNA, CDR2 YSLEER. In DNA, the CDR3 is TGCGCCAGCAGCCAAGCCCCTACTGACTCTGGGGCCAACGTCCTGACTTTC. This encodes CASSQAPTDSGANVLTF.

J is TRBJ2-3 and V is TRBV13; D could derive from TRBD1 or TRBD2 (6 bases each). Germline CDR1 PRHDT, CDR2 FYEKMQ (reference sequence). Trimming took off 5 bases at V and 3 bases at J, with 12 bases between the two ends. The CDR3 sequence is 14 residues long. The CDR3 bases are TGTGCCAGCAGCGCCCGGGGGCTAACAGATACGCAGTATTTT. It encodes CASSARGLTDTQYF. The variable domain in full, completed from reference TRBV13 and TRBJ2-3, reads AAGVIQSPRHLIKEKRETATLKCYPIPRHDTVYWYQQGPGQDPQFLISFYEKMQSDKGSIPDRFSAQQFSDYHSELNMSSLELGDSALYFCASSARGLTDTQYFGPGTRLTVL.